This T cell receptor (beta chain) derives from a study of T cell repertoires in cytomegalovirus infection (dated by TCRdb to between 2018 and 2021). For the study in its entirety: Alongside well-studied HLA-B-restricted epitopes, the peptide stimulations were aimed at recently identified HLA-C-restricted CMV epitopes, whose presentation resists viral immunomodulation. Donor HLA type was relevant to the analysis, because carriage of CMV infection together with the matching HLA type was indicated by public TCR beta signatures.

What the authors observed across the whole study: Cumulative frequency of public TCR beta family members discriminated carriers of CMV infection plus the relevant HLA type in this cohort and an independent roughly 330-donor cohort. In the ex vivo response, HLA-C-restricted CMV-specific TCR beta clonotypes were dominant, and in two of eight donors the single most frequent clonotype came from this HLA-C-restricted group.

Reading from cysteine to phenylalanine, the CDR3 counts 13 amino acids. Only CDR3 DNA is held: 39 bases, read in frame from base 1. For CDR1 and CDR2, the germline V gene lists SGHTA and FQGTGA. Trimming at the junction amounts to 2 bases on V and 6 bases on J, and the germline ends lie 8 bases apart. Sequenced using an Illumina HiSeq 1500. TCRdb reanalyzed the raw reads on its own, using fastp at Q25 for trimming and MiXCR for clone calling, and kept in-frame beta chains. Each CDR3 protein gets just one entry, which takes the most common genes and DNA from the rows behind it. In this sample the table shows 750,000 to 950,000 distinct CDR3 sequences, under 35% of which occur a single time. Over 10% of the sample is held by the ten biggest clonotypes. The treatment or condition tag for this specimen amounts to: in vitro stimulation with specific CMV peptide epitopes to enrich CMV-specific T cells. A word on this clonotype: Its antigen target is currently unknown. No base-level quality is on record; no much larger clone is a single base apart.

Recombination linked TRBV7-3 to TRBJ2-1; possibly the D gene is TRBD1, per 6 matching bases. The TCR comes from a human donor in good health (CMV status not recorded). Some clones in this sample may be carry-over from other donors' samples. This specimen consisted of cultured CD8+ T cells from PBMCs, obtained from culture after CMV antigen stimulation. CDR3 sequence: CASSLPTGNEQFF. The sequenced DNA: TGTGCCAGCAGCTTACCGACAGGCAATGAGCAGTTCTTC.